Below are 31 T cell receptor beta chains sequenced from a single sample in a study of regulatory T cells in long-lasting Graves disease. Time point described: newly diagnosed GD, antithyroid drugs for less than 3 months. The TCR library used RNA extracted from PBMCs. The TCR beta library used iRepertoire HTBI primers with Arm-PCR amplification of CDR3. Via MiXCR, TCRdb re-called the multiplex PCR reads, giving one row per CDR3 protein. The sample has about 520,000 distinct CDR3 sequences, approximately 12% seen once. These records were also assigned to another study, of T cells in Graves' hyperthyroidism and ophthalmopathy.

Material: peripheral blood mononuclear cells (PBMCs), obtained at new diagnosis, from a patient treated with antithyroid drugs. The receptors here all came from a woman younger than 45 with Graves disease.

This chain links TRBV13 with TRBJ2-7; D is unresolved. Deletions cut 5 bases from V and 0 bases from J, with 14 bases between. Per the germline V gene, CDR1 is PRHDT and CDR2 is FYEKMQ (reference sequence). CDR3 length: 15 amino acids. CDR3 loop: CASSGQPGLSYEQYF. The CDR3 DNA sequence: TGTGCCAGCAGCGGGCAGCCGGGCCTCTCCTACGAGCAGTACTTC.

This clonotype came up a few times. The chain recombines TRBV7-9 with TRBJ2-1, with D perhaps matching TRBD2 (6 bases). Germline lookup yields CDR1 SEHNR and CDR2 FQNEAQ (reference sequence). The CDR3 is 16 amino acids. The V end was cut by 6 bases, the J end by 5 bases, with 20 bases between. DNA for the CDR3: TGTGCCAGCAGTCGACCGGGACTTCGACGGGACAATGAGCAGTTCTTC. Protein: CASSRPGLRRDNEQFF. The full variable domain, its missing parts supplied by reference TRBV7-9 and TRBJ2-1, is DTGVSQNPRHKITKRGQNVTFRCDPISEHNRLYWYRQTLGQGPEFLTYFQNEAQLEKSRLLSDRFSAERPKGSFSTLEIQRTEQGDSAMYLCASSRPGLRRDNEQFFGPGTRLTVL.

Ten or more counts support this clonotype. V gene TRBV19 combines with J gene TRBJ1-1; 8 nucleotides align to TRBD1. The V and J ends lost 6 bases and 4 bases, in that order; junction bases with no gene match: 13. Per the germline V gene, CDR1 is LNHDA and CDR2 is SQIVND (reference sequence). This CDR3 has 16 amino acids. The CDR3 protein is CASRSDRDLTSTEAFF. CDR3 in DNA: TGTGCCAGTAGATCGGACAGGGATCTTACGAGCACTGAAGCTTTCTTT.

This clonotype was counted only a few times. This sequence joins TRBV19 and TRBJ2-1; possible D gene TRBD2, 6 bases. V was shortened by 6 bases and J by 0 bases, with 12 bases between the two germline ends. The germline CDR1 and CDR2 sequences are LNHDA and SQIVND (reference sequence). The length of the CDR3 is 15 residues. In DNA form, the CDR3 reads TGTGCCAGTAGGACGGGGGTGAGCTCCTACAATGAGCAGTTCTTC. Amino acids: CASRTGVSSYNEQFF.

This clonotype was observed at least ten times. DNA for the CDR3: TGTGCCAGCAGCGGACAGGGAAAACCTCATGAAGCTTTCTTT. Encoded protein: CASSGQGKPHEAFF. The rearrangement joins TRBV2 to TRBJ1-1; TRBD1 aligns across 8 bases. Per germline, CDR1 SNHLY and CDR2 FYNNEI. Unmatched junction bases numbered 10, after V lost 6 bases and J lost 7 bases. This CDR3 is built from 14 residues.

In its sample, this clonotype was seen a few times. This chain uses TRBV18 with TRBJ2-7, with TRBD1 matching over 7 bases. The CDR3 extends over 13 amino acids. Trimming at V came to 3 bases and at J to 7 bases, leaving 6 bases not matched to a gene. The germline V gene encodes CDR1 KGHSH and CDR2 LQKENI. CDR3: CASSPGQPREQYF. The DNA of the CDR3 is TGTGCCAGCTCACCGGGACAGCCGAGAGAGCAGTACTTC.

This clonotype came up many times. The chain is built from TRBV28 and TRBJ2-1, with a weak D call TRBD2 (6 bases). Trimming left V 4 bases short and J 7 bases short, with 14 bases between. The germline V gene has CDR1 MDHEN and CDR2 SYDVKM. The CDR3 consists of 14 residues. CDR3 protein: CASSWGEEGNEQFF. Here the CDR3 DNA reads TGTGCCAGCAGTTGGGGGGAGGAGGGGAATGAGCAGTTCTTC.

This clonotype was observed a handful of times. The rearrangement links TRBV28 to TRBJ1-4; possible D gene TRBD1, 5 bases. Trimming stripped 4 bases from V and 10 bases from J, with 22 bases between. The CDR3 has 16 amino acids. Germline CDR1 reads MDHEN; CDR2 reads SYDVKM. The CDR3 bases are TGTGCCAGCAGTTCCACTTGGGGCCCCAATAAGGGAAAACTGTTTTTT. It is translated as CASSSTWGPNKGKLFF.

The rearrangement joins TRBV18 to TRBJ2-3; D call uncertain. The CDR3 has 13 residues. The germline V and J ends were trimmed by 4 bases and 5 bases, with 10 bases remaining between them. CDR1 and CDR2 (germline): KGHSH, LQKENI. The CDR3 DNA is TGTGCCAGCTCACTACCCGTGGGAGATACGCAGTATTTT. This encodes CASSLPVGDTQYF.

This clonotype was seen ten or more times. The CDR3, as DNA: TGTGCCAGCTCACCCCAATGGGGGGATGAGCAGTTCTTC. Its protein is CASSPQWGDEQFF. The chain joins TRBV18 to TRBJ2-1, with D tentatively TRBD2 (6 bases). The CDR3 is 13 amino acids. The V gene lost 3 bases and the J gene lost 8 bases, with 11 bases spanning the gap. Per germline, CDR1 KGHSH and CDR2 LQKENI. Full variable domain (missing parts from reference TRBV18 and TRBJ2-1): NAGVMQNPRHLVRRRGQEARLRCSPMKGHSHVYWYRQLPEEGLKFMVYLQKENIIDESGMPKERFSAEFPKEGPSILRIQQVVRGDSAAYFCASSPQWGDEQFFGPGTRLTVL.

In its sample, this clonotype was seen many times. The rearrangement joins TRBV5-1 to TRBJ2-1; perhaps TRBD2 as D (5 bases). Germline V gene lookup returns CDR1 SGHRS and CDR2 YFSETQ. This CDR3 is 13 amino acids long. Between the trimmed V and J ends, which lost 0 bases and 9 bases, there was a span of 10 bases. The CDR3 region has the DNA TGCGCCAGCAGCTTGGTCAGCGCGGGTGAGCAGTTCTTC. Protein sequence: CASSLVSAGEQFF.

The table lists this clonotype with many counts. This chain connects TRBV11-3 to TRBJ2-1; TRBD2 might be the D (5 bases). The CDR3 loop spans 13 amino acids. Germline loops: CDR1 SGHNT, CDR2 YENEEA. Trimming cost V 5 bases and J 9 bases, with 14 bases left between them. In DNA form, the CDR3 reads TGTGCCAGCAGCCCCCCACTAGAGCCTGAGCAGTTCTTC. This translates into CASSPPLEPEQFF.

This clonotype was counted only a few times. The CDR3 sequence: CASSFILQKGGNSPLHF. DNA for the CDR3: TGTGCCAGCAGTTTTATCCTCCAAAAAGGTGGTAATTCACCCCTCCACTTT. The chain couples TRBV27 to TRBJ1-6; D gene unclear. There are 17 residues in the CDR3. Germline CDR1 MNHEY, CDR2 SMNVEV (reference sequence). V was pared by 3 bases and J by 6 bases, with 18 bases between.

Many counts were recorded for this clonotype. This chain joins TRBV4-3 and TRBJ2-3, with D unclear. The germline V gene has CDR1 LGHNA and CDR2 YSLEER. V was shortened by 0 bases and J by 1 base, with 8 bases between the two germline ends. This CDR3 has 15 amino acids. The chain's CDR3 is CASSQDFAGTDTQYF. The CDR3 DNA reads TGCGCCAGCAGCCAAGATTTCGCGGGCACAGATACGCAGTATTTT.

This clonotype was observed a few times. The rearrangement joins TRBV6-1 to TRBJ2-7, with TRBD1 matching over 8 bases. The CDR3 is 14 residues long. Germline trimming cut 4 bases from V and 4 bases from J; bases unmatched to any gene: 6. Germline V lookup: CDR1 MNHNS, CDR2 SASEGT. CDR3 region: CASSAPGQAYEQYF. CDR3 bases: TGTGCCAGCAGTGCACCGGGACAGGCTTACGAGCAGTACTTC.

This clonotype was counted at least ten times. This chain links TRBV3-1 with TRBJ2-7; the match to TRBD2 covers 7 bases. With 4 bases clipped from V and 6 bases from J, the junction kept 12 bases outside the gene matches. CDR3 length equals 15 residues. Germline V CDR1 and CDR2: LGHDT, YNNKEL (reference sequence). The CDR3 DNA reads TGTGCCAGCAGCCGAGCCTTGGGAGGGCCTAGCGAGCAGTACTTC. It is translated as CASSRALGGPSEQYF.

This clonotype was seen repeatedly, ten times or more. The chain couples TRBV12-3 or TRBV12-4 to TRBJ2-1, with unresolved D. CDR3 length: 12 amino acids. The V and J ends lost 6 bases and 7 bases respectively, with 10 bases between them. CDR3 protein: CASSSSRNEQFF. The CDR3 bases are TGTGCCAGCAGCTCAAGCCGGAATGAGCAGTTCTTC.

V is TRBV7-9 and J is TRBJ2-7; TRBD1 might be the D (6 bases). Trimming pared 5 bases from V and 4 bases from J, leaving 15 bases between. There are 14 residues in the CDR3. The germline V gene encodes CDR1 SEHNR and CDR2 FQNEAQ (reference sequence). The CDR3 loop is CASSAHGTQYEQYF. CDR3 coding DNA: TGTGCCAGCAGCGCACACGGGACACAATACGAGCAGTACTTC.

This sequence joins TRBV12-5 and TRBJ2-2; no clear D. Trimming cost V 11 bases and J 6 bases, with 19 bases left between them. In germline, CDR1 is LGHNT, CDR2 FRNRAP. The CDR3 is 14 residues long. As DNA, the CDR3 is TGTGCTCCCAACCCCGTCGGTGCGGCCGGGGAGCTGTTTTTT. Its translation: CAPNPVGAAGELFF. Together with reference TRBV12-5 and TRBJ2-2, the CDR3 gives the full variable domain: DARVTQTPRHKVTEMGQEVTMRCQPILGHNTVFWYRQTMMQGLELLAYFRNRAPLDDSGMPKDRFSAEMPDATLATLKIQPSEPRDSAVYFCAPNPVGAAGELFFGEGSRLTVL.

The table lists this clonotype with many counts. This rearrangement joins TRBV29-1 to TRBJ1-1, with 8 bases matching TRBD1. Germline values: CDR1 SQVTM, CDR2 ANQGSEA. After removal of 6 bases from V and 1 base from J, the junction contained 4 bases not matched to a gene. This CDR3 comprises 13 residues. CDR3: CSVVGQGNTEAFF. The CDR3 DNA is TGCAGCGTCGTAGGACAGGGGAACACTGAAGCTTTCTTT.

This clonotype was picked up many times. CDR3 in amino acids: CATSRGLTYEQYF. In DNA, the CDR3 is TGTGCCACCAGCAGGGGACTTACCTACGAGCAGTACTTC. This chain links TRBV15 with TRBJ2-7, with D perhaps TRBD2 (6 bases). The germline CDR1 and CDR2 sequences are LNHNV and YYDKDF (reference sequence). V shed 3 bases and J shed 2 bases, with 8 bases lying between them. The CDR3 has 13 residues.

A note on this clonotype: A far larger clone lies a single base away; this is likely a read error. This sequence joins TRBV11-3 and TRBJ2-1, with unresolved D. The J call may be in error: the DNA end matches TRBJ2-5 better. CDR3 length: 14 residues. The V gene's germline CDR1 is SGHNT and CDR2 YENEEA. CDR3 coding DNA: TGTGCCAGCGGCTCGACCGGCTTTAGAAAGACCCAGTACTTC. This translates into CASGSTGFRKTQYF.

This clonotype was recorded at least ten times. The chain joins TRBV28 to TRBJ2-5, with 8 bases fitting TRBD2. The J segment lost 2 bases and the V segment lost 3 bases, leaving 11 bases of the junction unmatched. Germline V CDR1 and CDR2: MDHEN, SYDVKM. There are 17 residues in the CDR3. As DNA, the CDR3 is TGTGCCAGCAGTTTCCCTCTGAGCGGGAGTGAACAAGAGACCCAGTACTTC. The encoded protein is CASSFPLSGSEQETQYF.

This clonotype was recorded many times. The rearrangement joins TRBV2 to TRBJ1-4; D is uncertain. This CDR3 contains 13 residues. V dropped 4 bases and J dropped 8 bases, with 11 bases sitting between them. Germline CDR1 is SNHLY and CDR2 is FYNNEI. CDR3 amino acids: CASSAEGWEKLFF. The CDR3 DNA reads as TGTGCCAGCAGTGCCGAGGGCTGGGAAAAACTGTTTTTT.

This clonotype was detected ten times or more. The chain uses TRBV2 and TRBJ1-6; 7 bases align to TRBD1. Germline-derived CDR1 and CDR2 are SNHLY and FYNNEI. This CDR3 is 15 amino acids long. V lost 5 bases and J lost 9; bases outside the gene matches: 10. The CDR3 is CASSSDRASASPLHF. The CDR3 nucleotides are TGTGCCAGCAGTAGTGACAGGGCCTCCGCTTCACCCCTCCACTTT.

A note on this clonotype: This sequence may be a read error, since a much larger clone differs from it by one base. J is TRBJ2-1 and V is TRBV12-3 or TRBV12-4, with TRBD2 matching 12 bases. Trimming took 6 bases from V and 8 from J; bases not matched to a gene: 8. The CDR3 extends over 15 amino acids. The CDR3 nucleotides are TGTGCCAGCAGACCCGGGACTAGCGGGTACGATGAGCAGTTCTTC. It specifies CASRPGTSGYDEQFF.

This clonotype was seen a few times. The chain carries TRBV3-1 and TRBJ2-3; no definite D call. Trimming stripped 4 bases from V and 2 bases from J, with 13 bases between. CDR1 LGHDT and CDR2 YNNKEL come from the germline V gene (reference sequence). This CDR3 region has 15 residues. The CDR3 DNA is TGTGCCAGCAGCCCATCCGGGTCTTACACAGATACGCAGTATTTT. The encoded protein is CASSPSGSYTDTQYF.

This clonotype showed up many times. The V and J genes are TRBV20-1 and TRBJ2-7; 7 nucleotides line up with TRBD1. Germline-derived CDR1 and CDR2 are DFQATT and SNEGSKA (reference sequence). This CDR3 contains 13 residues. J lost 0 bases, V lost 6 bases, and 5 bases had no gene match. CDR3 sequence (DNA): TGCAGTGCGTCGACAGGGAGCTCCTACGAGCAGTACTTC. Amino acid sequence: CSASTGSSYEQYF.

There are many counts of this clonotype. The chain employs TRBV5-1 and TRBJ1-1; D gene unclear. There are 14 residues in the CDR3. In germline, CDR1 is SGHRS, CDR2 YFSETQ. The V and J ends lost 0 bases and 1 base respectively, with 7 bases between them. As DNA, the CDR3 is TGCGCCAGCAGCTTGGAGACGGAGAACACTGAAGCTTTCTTT. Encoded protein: CASSLETENTEAFF. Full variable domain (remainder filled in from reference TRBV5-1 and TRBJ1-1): KAGVTQTPRYLIKTRGQQVTLSCSPISGHRSVSWYQQTPGQGLQFLFEYFSETQRNKGNFPGRFSGRQFSNSRSEMNVSTLELGDSALYLCASSLETENTEAFFGQGTRLTVV.

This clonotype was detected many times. The CDR3 bases are TGTGCCAGTAATGGAGCGGACTACTACAATGAGCAGTTCTTC. Protein product: CASNGADYYNEQFF. J is TRBJ2-1 and V is TRBV19, with D perhaps matching TRBD2 (6 bases). Germline lookup yields CDR1 LNHDA and CDR2 SQIVND (reference sequence). CDR3 size: 14 residues. Between the trimmed V and J ends, which lost 7 bases and 3 bases, there was a span of 13 bases.

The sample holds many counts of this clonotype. For the CDR3, the DNA is TGTGCCAGCAGCTTGGCGACAGGGCGACGAGAGACCCAGTACTTC. Translated, it gives CASSLATGRRETQYF. The chain links TRBV5-5 to TRBJ2-5; 7 positions match TRBD1. The CDR3 loop spans 15 amino acids. The J segment lost 4 bases and the V segment lost 0 bases, leaving 6 bases of the junction unmatched. In germline, CDR1 is SGHKS, CDR2 YYEKEE (reference sequence).